A selection of T cell receptor beta chains follows, all from one sample in a study of cytomegalovirus exposure and HLA in healthy donors. Only in-frame clones appear in the TCRdb table, and some are missing; sequencing was by immunoSEQ multiplex PCR. The sample features about 130,000 clones, with about 1.6% in its top ten. The specimen sequenced was PBMCs. These receptors were obtained from a woman in her 40s in good health and CMV-seronegative. Each CDR3 is given without its conserved first and last residue.

>TRBJ1-2|TRBV29-1
SVEGGRQTGGDYGYT
>TRBJ2-1|TRBV7-3
ASSLTGSYNEQF
>TRBJ1-2|TRBV10-1
ASSAAPRGVGYGYT
>TRBJ2-3|TRBV5-1
ASSSTGVTDTQY
>TRBJ1-6|TRBV6-5
ASGGRVSPLH
>TRBJ2-2|TRBV7-3
ASSLHNANTGELF
>TRBJ2-2|TRBV5-1
ASRGSGAANTGELF
>TRBJ1-1|TRBV5-1
ASRGHDEAF
>TRBJ1-4|TRBV6-5
ASSYSDRADEKLF
>TRBJ1-2|TRBV11-2
ASSQTGTDNYGYT
>TRBJ2-3|TRBV5-1
ASSQESTDTQY
>TRBJ1-1|TRBV7-9
ASSYSGGYSTEAF
>TRBJ2-1|TRBV11-2
ASSLEGRKQF
>TRBJ1-4|TRBV9
ASSAQTTNEKLF
>TRBJ1-3|TRBV7-2
ASSPSGSGNTIY
>TRBJ2-7|TRBV9
ASSIEPGQGMIEQY
>TRBJ2-3|TRBV5-1
ASSWGDRGLTDTQY
>TRBJ2-5|TRBV19
ASGTSGPGAETQY
>TRBJ2-2|TRBV6-5
ASSLAGAPGELF
>TRBJ2-7|TRBV7-2
ASSLGVDRGREQY